This TCR beta chain was found in a study of graft-versus-host responses after intestinal transplantation. Study information: Recipients were given multivisceral, liver-intestinal, or isolated intestinal transplants. Induction using anti-thymocyte globulin, followed by tacrolimus and steroids for 2 to 4 years, was given to all recipients.

The germline V gene has CDR1 SGHTS and CDR2 YDEGEE. Trimming stripped 1 base from V and 0 bases from J, with 8 bases between. There are 15 residues in the CDR3. General study findings and limits: Early after transplant, HvG declines were associated with peak levels of circulating GvH clones. Some GvH clones were seen earlier in gut or blood, suggesting intestinal origin.

About this clone itself: Its antigen is unidentified.

Sequencing was performed with immunoSEQ multiplex PCR; in TCRdb, only in-frame clones are kept and a portion is missing. The profile shows 150,000 or so clones, around nine tenths of them singletons. This TCR derives from a human donor who received an intestinal transplant. The sample in question was unstimulated CD4+ T cells sorted from spleen or lymph node cells, obtained before intestinal transplant. The rearrangement joins TRBV5-8 to TRBJ2-1; D is unresolved. In DNA form, the CDR3 reads TGTGCCAGCAGCTTGAGGCTGAGCTCCTACAATGAGCAGTTCTTC. The encoded protein is CASSLRLSSYNEQFF.